This T cell receptor beta chain was obtained from a study of shared clonotypes between healthy human individuals. Profiled with immunoSEQ multiplex PCR; TCRdb holds only in-frame clones, not every one. The table records 2 million to 3 million clones, about 92% of them present only once. The CDR3 loop spans 14 amino acids. Trimming removed 0 bases at V and 2 bases at J, with 5 bases between. Germline V CDR1 and CDR2: SGHRS, YFSETQ. In the case of this clone: The same CDR3 arises from other DNA sequences in this sample as well.

Source material: naive CD4+ T cells sorted from blood. Subset noted: CD45RA+ positively selected. This sequence was found in a man younger than 35 in good health. The chain links TRBV5-1 to TRBJ2-2; D not certain. The chain's CDR3 is CASSLEGNTGELFF. The DNA for the CDR3 is TGCGCCAGCAGCTTGGAGGGCAACACCGGGGAGCTGTTTTTT.